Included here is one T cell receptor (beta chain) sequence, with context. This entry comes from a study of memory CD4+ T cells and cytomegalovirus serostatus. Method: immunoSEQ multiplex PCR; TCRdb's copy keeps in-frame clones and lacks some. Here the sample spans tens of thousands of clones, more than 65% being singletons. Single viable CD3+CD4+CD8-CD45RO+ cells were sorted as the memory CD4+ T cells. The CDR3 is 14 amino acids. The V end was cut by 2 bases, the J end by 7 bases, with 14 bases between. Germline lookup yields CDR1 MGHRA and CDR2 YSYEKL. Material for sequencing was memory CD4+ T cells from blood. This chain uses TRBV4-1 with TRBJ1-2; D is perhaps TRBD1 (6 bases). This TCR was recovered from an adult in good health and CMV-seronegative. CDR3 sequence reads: CASSQIGQIVGYTF. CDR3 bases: TGCGCCAGCAGCCAAATTGGACAGATTGTTGGCTACACCTTC.